Listed below are T cell receptor beta chains from one sample, sequenced in a study of T cell responses to AZD1222 COVID-19 vaccine. This table comes from immunoSEQ multiplex PCR, and its TCRdb copy is limited to in-frame clones, with some not included. The sample has fewer than 100,000 clones, around 88% seen once. The specimen comprised peripheral blood, sampled 28 days after the second AZD1222 dose. These receptors came from an adult who received the AZD1222 COVID-19 vaccine. CDR3s include the opening cysteine and the closing phenylalanine or tryptophan. A row's size may be missing; if present it is once, few, many or a size class.

J gene: TRBJ2-7
clone size: once
V gene: TRBV19
CDR3 protein: CASSMGRGVYEQYF

J gene: TRBJ1-2
clone size: -
V gene: TRBV9
CDR3 protein: CASSVEPQENYGYTF

J gene: TRBJ1-1
clone size: -
V gene: TRBV5-1
CDR3 protein: CASSTGTTNTEAFF

J gene: TRBJ1-3
clone size: -
V gene: TRBV12-3/TRBV12-4
CDR3 protein: CASSTTGNTIYF

J gene: TRBJ1-1
clone size: -
V gene: TRBV9
CDR3 protein: CASSHPGQGVNTEAFF

J gene: TRBJ2-5
clone size: -
V gene: TRBV10-3
CDR3 protein: CAITRGLQETQYF

J gene: TRBJ1-5
clone size: -
V gene: TRBV28
CDR3 protein: CASSSPDSRNQPQHF

J gene: TRBJ1-6
clone size: -
V gene: TRBV18
CDR3 protein: CASSPPGTGVSPLHF

J gene: TRBJ1-2
clone size: -
V gene: TRBV15
CDR3 protein: CATSTKYGYTF

J gene: TRBJ2-7
clone size: few
V gene: TRBV7-2
CDR3 protein: CASSYLGGGIPYEQYF

J gene: TRBJ2-1
clone size: once
V gene: TRBV12-5
CDR3 protein: CASGSRFLGGNEQFF

J gene: TRBJ2-7
clone size: -
V gene: TRBV5-4
CDR3 protein: CASTPGQGGEQYF

J gene: TRBJ1-5
clone size: once
V gene: TRBV19
CDR3 protein: CASKTQSGGGGPQHF

J gene: TRBJ1-1
clone size: -
V gene: TRBV5-1
CDR3 protein: CASSFLQGQGTEAFF

J gene: TRBJ1-5
clone size: -
V gene: TRBV19
CDR3 protein: CASSIEGPKSNQPQHF

J gene: TRBJ1-5
clone size: -
V gene: TRBV4-2
CDR3 protein: CASSQDSGTGNQPQHF

J gene: TRBJ2-3
clone size: -
V gene: TRBV6-2/TRBV6-3
CDR3 protein: CASSSPGTGADTQYF